What follows are 29 T cell receptor beta chains derived from one specimen sequenced in a study of PD-L1 blockade in urothelial cancer. Repertoires were generated with immunoSEQ multiplex PCR, while TCRdb's copy carries only in-frame clones and drops some. The table has about 70,000 clones, 85% to 90% seen once. The time point: pretreatment peripheral blood. This specimen consisted of PBMCs, obtained around atezolizumab (anti-PD-L1) treatment. The source is a man between 65 and 79 years old with urothelial cancer.

The chain recombines TRBV7-3 with TRBJ2-1; D possibly corresponds to TRBD2 (6 bases). The CDR3 sequence is 15 residues long. Trimming took 6 bases from V and 0 from J, leaving 12 bases between them. Germline-derived CDR1 and CDR2 are SGHTA and FQGTGA. The DNA for the CDR3 is TGTGCCAGCAGTTCTAGCGCAAGCTCCTACAATGAGCAGTTCTTC. It is translated as CASSSSASSYNEQFF.

The rearrangement joins TRBV28 to TRBJ2-1, with 7 bases matching TRBD1. V trimming: 7 bases; J trimming: 16 bases; junction bases outside the gene matches: 16. The CDR3 is 13 residues long. Germline-derived CDR1 and CDR2 are MDHEN and SYDVKM. CDR3 protein: CASTYGMDRRIFF. In nucleotides, the CDR3 is TGTGCCAGCACCTACGGTATGGACAGGAGAATCTTCTTC.

This rearrangement joins TRBV6-1 to TRBJ2-7; 7 nucleotides agree with TRBD1. With 3 bases clipped from V and 3 bases from J, the junction kept 5 bases outside the gene matches. Germline V CDR1 and CDR2: MNHNS, SASEGT. This CDR3 region has 14 residues. The CDR3 protein is CASSETGRIYEQYF. The CDR3 nucleotides read TGTGCCAGCAGTGAGACAGGGCGAATCTACGAGCAGTACTTC.

This rearrangement joins TRBV2 to TRBJ2-6, with no clear D. V gave up 9 bases and J gave up 0 bases, with 3 bases separating them. This CDR3 has 12 amino acids. Germline V gene sequence: CDR1 SNHLY, CDR2 FYNNEI. The CDR3, as DNA: TGTGCCAGTCTCTCTGGGGCCAACGTCCTGACTTTC. This encodes CASLSGANVLTF.

J is TRBJ1-3 and V is TRBV18; TRBD1 is a possible D gene (5 bases). Germline CDR1 reads KGHSH; CDR2 reads LQKENI. The CDR3 has 16 residues. V lost 3 bases to trimming and J lost 2 bases, with 14 bases between them. The CDR3 DNA follows: TGTGCCAGCTCACCCAAAGGACAAGAGCCTGGAAACACCATATATTTT. Protein sequence: CASSPKGQEPGNTIYF.

V gene TRBV6-6 combines with J gene TRBJ2-7; perhaps TRBD2 as D (5 bases). Between the trimmed V and J ends, which lost 0 bases and 7 bases, there was a span of 16 bases. The CDR3 sequence is 15 residues long. Per the germline V gene, CDR1 is MNHNY and CDR2 is SVGAGI (reference sequence). DNA for the CDR3: TGTGCCAGCAGTTACTCGAATCCTCCCGGCGGGGAGCAGTACTTC. Its protein is CASSYSNPPGGEQYF.

The chain couples TRBV5-1 to TRBJ2-3; D may be TRBD1 (7 bases). The CDR3 has 17 amino acids. Germline V gene lookup returns CDR1 SGHRS and CDR2 YFSETQ. V lost 0 bases and J 5 bases, leaving 19 bases between the germline ends. DNA for the CDR3: TGCGCCAGCAGCTTGGTAGGAGGAGGGGGCCCAAGAGATACGCAGTATTTT. Amino acids: CASSLVGGGGPRDTQYF.

The V and J genes are TRBV6-4 and TRBJ2-5, with 12 bases lining up with TRBD2. Germline lookup yields CDR1 MRHNA and CDR2 SNTAGT. J gave up 1 base and V 0 bases, and 15 bases lay outside the gene matches. This CDR3 has 21 residues. The CDR3 loop is CASSDSTSGSFPTGGQETQYF. Written as DNA, the CDR3 is TGTGCCAGCAGTGACTCGACTAGCGGGAGTTTCCCTACAGGGGGCCAAGAGACCCAGTACTTC.

The rearrangement uses TRBV29-1 and TRBJ2-3; 10 bases map to TRBD1. The CDR3 sequence is 15 residues long. Germline V gene lookup returns CDR1 SQVTM and CDR2 ANQGSEA. The V and J ends lost 6 bases and 4 bases, in that order; junction bases with no gene match: 10. CDR3 residues: CSVGGDRGISDTQYF. In DNA form, the CDR3 reads TGCAGCGTCGGGGGGGACAGGGGTATTTCAGATACGCAGTATTTT.

CDR3 bases: TGTGCCAGCAGCTTAGGCGGGGGTGTCCGGATGGGCTCCTACGAGCAGTACTTC. The encoded protein is CASSLGGGVRMGSYEQYF. V and J are TRBV7-6 and TRBJ2-7; 7 nucleotides line up with TRBD2. The CDR3 has 18 amino acids. The germline CDR1 and CDR2 sequences are SGHVS and FNYEAQ. V was pared by 1 base and J by 0 bases, with 12 bases of the junction left unmatched.

The rearrangement joins TRBV15 to TRBJ2-7, with unresolved D. This CDR3 spans 12 amino acids. Between the trimmed V and J ends, which lost 0 bases and 6 bases, there was a span of 6 bases. Germline CDR1 and CDR2: LNHNV and YYDKDF (reference sequence). The CDR3 spells CATSRDGREQYF. Written as DNA, the CDR3 is TGTGCCACCAGCAGAGATGGGCGCGAGCAGTACTTC. The full variable domain, in which reference TRBV15 and TRBJ2-7 provide the parts outside the CDR3, is DAMVIQNPRYQVTQFGKPVTLSCSQTLNHNVMYWYQQKSSQAPKLLFHYYDKDFNNEADTPDNFQSRRPNTSFCFLDIRSPGLGDTAMYLCATSRDGREQYFGPGTRLTVT.

The V call is TRBV6-1, the J call TRBJ1-2; the D gene is possibly TRBD1 (5 bases). Looked up from germline, CDR1 is MNHNS and CDR2 is SASEGT. This CDR3 is built from 15 residues. Trimming left V 2 bases short and J 5 bases short, with 15 bases between. CDR3 sequence: CASSELGPQGYGYTF. CDR3 sequence (DNA): TGTGCCAGCAGTGAATTGGGGCCCCAAGGGTATGGCTACACCTTC.

The chain employs TRBV7-6 and TRBJ2-1; TRBD2 might be the D (5 bases). This CDR3 region has 16 residues. CDR1 SGHVS and CDR2 FNYEAQ come from the germline V gene. Trimming pared 1 base from V and 0 bases from J, leaving 10 bases between. The DNA for the CDR3 is TGTGCCAGCAGCTTAGATCGAGCGGCCTCCTACAATGAGCAGTTCTTC. Protein: CASSLDRAASYNEQFF.

This clone was found once. The J gene is TRBJ2-5, the V gene TRBV2, with 9 nucleotides matching TRBD2. J gave up 5 bases and V 11 bases, and 18 bases lay outside the gene matches. This CDR3 has 16 amino acids. Germline V gives CDR1 SNHLY, CDR2 FYNNEI. The CDR3 DNA reads TGTGCCTACCTGGTGCGTAGCGGGAGATTCGGGGAGACCCAGTACTTC. It specifies CAYLVRSGRFGETQYF.

The chain employs TRBV13 and TRBJ2-7, with D possibly being TRBD1 (7 bases). From germline, CDR1 is PRHDT and CDR2 FYEKMQ (reference sequence). Trimming removed 5 bases from V and 5 bases from J, with 19 bases in between. This CDR3 has 15 amino acids. This CDR3 reads CASSLRNRGGDEQYF. The CDR3 nucleotides read TGTGCCAGCAGCCTTAGAAACAGGGGAGGTGACGAGCAGTACTTC. Full variable domain (missing parts from reference TRBV13 and TRBJ2-7): AAGVIQSPRHLIKEKRETATLKCYPIPRHDTVYWYQQGPGQDPQFLISFYEKMQSDKGSIPDRFSAQQFSDYHSELNMSSLELGDSALYFCASSLRNRGGDEQYFGPGTRLTVT.

Regarding this clone: Additional DNA sequences in this sample encode the identical CDR3. The CDR3 coding sequence is TGCGCCAGCAGCTTGGCCGGGGAGAACACTGAAGCTTTCTTT. This gives the protein CASSLAGENTEAFF. The V gene is TRBV5-1, the J gene TRBJ1-1; no clear D. V lost 0 bases and J 1 base, leaving 7 bases between the germline ends. Per germline, CDR1 SGHRS and CDR2 YFSETQ. CDR3 size: 14 residues.

The chain has TRBV25-1 and TRBJ2-3, with D unclear. From germline, CDR1 is MGHDK and CDR2 SYGVNS. The CDR3 has 13 amino acids. Trimming cost V 4 bases and J 0 bases, with 5 bases left between them. For the CDR3, the DNA is TGTGCCAGCAGTGGCACTAGCACAGATACGCAGTATTTT. Translated, it gives CASSGTSTDTQYF.

The rearrangement uses TRBV27 and TRBJ2-3; D might be TRBD1 (5 bases). Trimming removed 2 bases at V and 6 bases at J, with 12 bases between. In germline, CDR1 is MNHEY, CDR2 SMNVEV (reference sequence). There are 14 residues in the CDR3. CDR3 sequence: CASSLNPKGDTQYF. The CDR3 DNA reads TGTGCCAGCAGTTTAAACCCCAAGGGGGATACGCAGTATTTT.

V is TRBV6-5 and J is TRBJ1-1, with a weak D call TRBD1 (6 bases). This CDR3 has 13 residues. V shed 7 bases and J shed 6 bases, with 15 bases lying between them. The germline gives CDR1 MNHEY, CDR2 SVGAGI. CDR3: CASIQQGNPEAFF. The CDR3 nucleotides read TGTGCCAGCATCCAACAGGGCAACCCTGAAGCTTTCTTT.

The chain employs TRBV19 and TRBJ2-2, with a possible D match to TRBD1 (6 bases). V was pared by 3 bases and J by 4 bases, with 15 bases between. The germline CDR1 and CDR2 sequences are LNHDA and SQIVND (reference sequence). The CDR3 sequence is 16 residues long. CDR3 DNA sequence: TGTGCCAGTAGTATGACGGCAGGGGCAGTCACCGGGGAGCTGTTTTTT. It yields the protein CASSMTAGAVTGELFF.

The rearrangement links TRBV20-1 to TRBJ2-5; D remains unclear. Per germline, CDR1 DFQATT and CDR2 SNEGSKA (reference sequence). This CDR3 spans 11 amino acids. V lost 6 bases, J lost 4 bases, and 9 bases lay in between. The CDR3 bases are TGCAGTGCAAGCAAAAGAGAGACCCAGTACTTC. It encodes CSASKRETQYF.

V and J are TRBV18 and TRBJ2-7; TRBD1 matches 8 bases. This CDR3 is 15 amino acids long. V was pared by 3 bases and J by 1 base, with 5 bases of the junction left unmatched. From germline, CDR1 is KGHSH and CDR2 LQKENI. The CDR3 bases are TGTGCCAGCTCACCGGCGGGACAGGCGTCCTACGAGCAGTACTTC. The encoded protein is CASSPAGQASYEQYF.

This rearrangement joins TRBV11-2 to TRBJ1-1; D not certain. V lost 4 bases to trimming and J lost 0 bases, with 12 bases between them. The CDR3 spans 15 residues. Per the germline V gene, CDR1 is SGHAT and CDR2 is FQNNGV. The CDR3 DNA sequence: TGTGCCAGCAGCTCCCCTCCGACTGTGAACACTGAAGCTTTCTTT. Its protein is CASSSPPTVNTEAFF.

V gene TRBV6-5 combines with J gene TRBJ2-1; TRBD1 matches at 7 bases. CDR3 length: 13 residues. Trimming took 5 bases from V and 6 from J; bases not matched to a gene: 4. Germline-derived CDR1 and CDR2 are MNHEY and SVGAGI. The CDR3 here is CASSPNRGNEQFF. CDR3 nucleotides: TGTGCCAGCAGTCCCAACAGGGGCAATGAGCAGTTCTTC.

V is TRBV19 and J is TRBJ1-4, with 10 bases identical to TRBD1. This CDR3 has 15 residues. Losses at the gene ends were 6 bases for V and 2 bases for J; bases not matched to a gene: 3. Germline lookup yields CDR1 LNHDA and CDR2 SQIVND (reference sequence). In DNA form, the CDR3 reads TGTGCCAGTAGGGACAGGGGGACCACTAATGAAAAACTGTTTTTT. Translation gives CASRDRGTTNEKLFF.

V gene TRBV5-5 combines with J gene TRBJ2-3; possibly TRBD1 for D (5 bases). The CDR3 has 15 amino acids. The germline V gene has CDR1 SGHKS and CDR2 YYEKEE (reference sequence). The V gene lost 1 base and the J gene lost 1 base, with 10 bases spanning the gap. CDR3 in DNA: TGTGCCAGCAGCTTGCAGGACACCCGCACAGATACGCAGTATTTT. Protein: CASSLQDTRTDTQYF.

This clone was detected only once. V is TRBV13 and J is TRBJ2-3; D perhaps matches TRBD2 (5 bases). CDR1 and CDR2 from the germline V gene are PRHDT and FYEKMQ (reference sequence). CDR3 length equals 18 residues. V lost 2 bases and J 3 bases, leaving 21 bases between the germline ends. For the CDR3, the DNA is TGTGCCAGCAGCTTAAGGTCGAGGGCGGCCAAGTTGACAGATACGCAGTATTTT. It encodes CASSLRSRAAKLTDTQYF.

V and J are TRBV7-3 and TRBJ1-3, with a tentative D call TRBD1 (5 bases). CDR3 length equals 15 residues. The germline V gene has CDR1 SGHTA and CDR2 FQGTGA. The V gene lost 1 base and the J gene lost 4 bases, with 11 bases spanning the gap. The CDR3 DNA is TGTGCCAGCAGCTTAATTCCGACAGCCGGAAACACCATATATTTT. Encoded protein: CASSLIPTAGNTIYF.

The rearrangement joins TRBV6-1 to TRBJ1-1; 9 bases align to TRBD1. J gave up 0 bases and V 2 bases, and 13 bases lay outside the gene matches. This CDR3 region has 19 residues. Germline V gene sequence: CDR1 MNHNS, CDR2 SASEGT. CDR3 protein: CASSEHLGTGRGVNTEAFF. For the CDR3, the DNA is TGTGCCAGCAGTGAACATTTGGGGACAGGGCGAGGGGTGAACACTGAAGCTTTCTTT.